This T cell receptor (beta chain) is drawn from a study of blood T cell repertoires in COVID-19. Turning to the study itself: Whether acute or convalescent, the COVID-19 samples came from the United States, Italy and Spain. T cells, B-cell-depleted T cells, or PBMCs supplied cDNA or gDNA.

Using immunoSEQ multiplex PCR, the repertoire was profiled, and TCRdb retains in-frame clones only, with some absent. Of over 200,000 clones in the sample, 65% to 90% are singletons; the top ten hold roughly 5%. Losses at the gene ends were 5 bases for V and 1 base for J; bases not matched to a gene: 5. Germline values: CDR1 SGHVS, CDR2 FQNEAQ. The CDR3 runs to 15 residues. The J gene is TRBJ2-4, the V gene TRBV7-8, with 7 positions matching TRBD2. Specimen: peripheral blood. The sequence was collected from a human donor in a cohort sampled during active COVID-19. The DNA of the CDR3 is TGTGCCAGCAGCCCAAGGGACTATGCCAAAAACATTCAGTACTTC. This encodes CASSPRDYAKNIQYF. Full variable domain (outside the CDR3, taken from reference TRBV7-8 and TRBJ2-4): GAGVSQSPRYKVAKRGQDVALRCDPISGHVSLFWYQQALGQGPEFLTYFQNEAQLDKSGLPSDRFFAERPEGSVSTLKIQRTQQEDSAVYLCASSPRDYAKNIQYFGAGTRLSVL.